This TCR beta chain was captured in a study of OX40 agonist ivuxolimab in advanced cancers. About the study: The drug used for patients, ivuxolimab, was an agonistic anti-OX40 (CD134) antibody. Ivuxolimab was delivered to patients intravenously every 2 weeks at doses spanning 0.01 to 10 mg/kg. Dose-escalation patients had hepatocellular carcinoma, melanoma, renal cell or head and neck cancer. Findings of the study overall: Dosing at 0.1 to 3.0 mg/kg was accompanied by clonal expansion of CD4+ and CD8+ blood T cells by week 6.

The germline gives CDR1 SGHVS, CDR2 FQNEAQ. V lost 2 bases and J 5 bases, leaving 9 bases between the germline ends. The CDR3 length is 13 residues. Assay: immunoSEQ multiplex PCR; the TCRdb copy retains only in-frame clones and omits some. The sample consists of 57,000 or so clones, 80% to 85% of them appearing once. About this clone itself: The antigen remains unidentified.

The material was CD4+ or CD8+ T cells sorted from blood, obtained in a trial of the OX40 agonist ivuxolimab. The chain carries TRBV7-8 and TRBJ2-5; D gene uncertain. The origin of this receptor is an adult with an advanced solid tumor such as melanoma, head and neck, liver or kidney cancer. CDR3 amino acids: CASSLLDGETQYF. The DNA for the CDR3 is TGTGCCAGCAGCTTATTAGATGGGGAGACCCAGTACTTC.